A single sample is the source of the 16 T cell receptor beta chains below, sequenced in a study of blood T cell repertoires in COVID-19. Only in-frame clones appear in the TCRdb table, and some are missing; sequencing was by immunoSEQ multiplex PCR. The data show 95,000 to 150,000 clones, approximately 91% seen once. Specimen: peripheral blood. These receptors were obtained from a woman older than 75 with acute or convalescent COVID-19.

This clone was counted once. This chain uses TRBV19 with TRBJ2-3, with a tentative D call TRBD1 (6 bases). Trimming left V 3 bases short and J 5 bases short, with 15 bases between. The CDR3 runs to 15 residues. Germline V gene data show CDR1 as LNHDA and CDR2 as SQIVND (reference sequence). The CDR3 loop is CASSIAQGPGDTQYF. In DNA form, the CDR3 reads TGTGCCAGTAGTATTGCCCAGGGGCCTGGAGATACGCAGTATTTT.

The sample holds one count of this clone. The chain combines TRBV4-2 with TRBJ2-5; 10 bases match TRBD2. From germline, CDR1 is LGHNA and CDR2 YNFKEQ. The V and J ends lost 1 base and 5 bases, in that order; junction bases with no gene match: 10. This CDR3 region has 17 residues. As DNA, the CDR3 is TGTGCCAGCAGCCAAGGTCAAGCGGGAGGGCCAAGGGAGACCCAGTACTTC. Its translation: CASSQGQAGGPRETQYF.

This chain connects TRBV5-1 to TRBJ2-5, with 12 bases identical to TRBD1. V shed 4 bases, J shed 5 bases, and the junction held 6 bases outside the gene matches. The germline V gene encodes CDR1 SGHRS and CDR2 YFSETQ. The CDR3 totals 15 residues. In DNA, the CDR3 is TGCGCCAGCAGCATCGGGACAGGGGGCATGGAGACCCAGTACTTC. This gives the protein CASSIGTGGMETQYF.

The rearrangement joins TRBV6-1 to TRBJ2-3; 7 nucleotides agree with TRBD1. Germline CDR1 and CDR2: MNHNS and SASEGT. The V segment lost 1 base and the J segment 5 bases; nucleotides outside the gene matches: 6. The length of the CDR3 is 15 residues. DNA of the CDR3: TGTGCCAGCAGTGAAGTCGAGACAGGGTTAGATACGCAGTATTTT. This translates into CASSEVETGLDTQYF.

V gene TRBV6-1 combines with J gene TRBJ1-5; 7 bases map to TRBD1. V shed 2 bases, J shed 4 bases, and the junction held 2 bases outside the gene matches. The CDR3 spans 14 residues. In germline, CDR1 is MNHNS, CDR2 SASEGT. The CDR3 protein is CASSEQTGNQPQHF. The CDR3 coding sequence is TGTGCCAGCAGTGAACAGACAGGGAATCAGCCCCAGCATTTT.

The chain is built from TRBV3-1 (or the pseudogene TRBV3-2) and TRBJ2-3; D not resolved. V was shortened by 5 bases and J by 2 bases, with 11 bases between the two germline ends. CDR3 length: 14 amino acids. Germline V gene lookup returns CDR1 LGHDT and CDR2 YNNKEL (reference sequence). This CDR3 is CASSGEGTTDTQYF. The CDR3 DNA sequence: TGTGCCAGCAGCGGAGAAGGAACCACAGATACGCAGTATTTT.

This chain joins TRBV19 and TRBJ1-6; D is ambiguous. Germline-derived CDR1 and CDR2 are LNHDA and SQIVND (reference sequence). This CDR3 region has 16 residues. V shed 4 bases and J shed 7 bases, with 17 bases lying between them. CDR3 in DNA: TGTGCCAGTAGTACCACTTTGGGAGCCCTGAATTCACCCCTCCACTTT. Protein: CASSTTLGALNSPLHF.

This sequence joins TRBV5-6 and TRBJ2-1, with D possibly being TRBD2 (6 bases). Germline-derived CDR1 and CDR2 are SGHDT and YYEEEE. This CDR3 has 14 residues. Deletions cut 7 bases from V and 2 bases from J, with 13 bases between. CDR3 nucleotides: TGTGCCAGCCGGAGGGCGGGGACCTACAATGAGCAGTTCTTC. Amino acid sequence: CASRRAGTYNEQFF.

J is TRBJ2-7 and V is TRBV7-9; 7 bases are shared with TRBD1. J was trimmed by 4 bases and V by 3 bases; bases with no gene match: 6. Germline V lookup: CDR1 SEHNR, CDR2 FQNEAQ (reference sequence). The length of the CDR3 is 14 residues. The CDR3 protein is CASSLRQGLYEQYF. CDR3 coding DNA: TGTGCCAGCAGCTTGCGACAGGGTCTATACGAGCAGTACTTC. Complete variable domain (other parts from reference TRBV7-9 and TRBJ2-7): DTGVSQNPRHKITKRGQNVTFRCDPISEHNRLYWYRQTLGQGPEFLTYFQNEAQLEKSRLLSDRFSAERPKGSFSTLEIQRTEQGDSAMYLCASSLRQGLYEQYFGPGTRLTVT.

The gene calls are TRBV2 and TRBJ1-2; TRBD1 matches at 12 bases. The CDR3 runs to 19 residues. Trimming removed 6 bases from V and 5 bases from J; junction bases left unmatched: 19. CDR1 is SNHLY, CDR2 FYNNEI, per germline. The CDR3 DNA is TGTGCCAGCAGCCCAGCGCTTATTGGGACAGGGGGCAGGGGTTATGGCTACACCTTC. The encoded protein is CASSPALIGTGGRGYGYTF.

The rearrangement uses TRBV11-1 and TRBJ1-2; TRBD1 matches 8 bases. CDR1 and CDR2 from the germline V gene are SGHAT and FQDESV (reference sequence). The CDR3 loop spans 14 amino acids. V lost 3 bases, J lost 3 bases, and 3 bases stayed unmatched. This CDR3 is CASSLTGQDYGYTF. The CDR3 region has the DNA TGTGCCAGCAGCTTGACGGGACAGGACTATGGCTACACCTTC.

J is TRBJ2-7 and V is TRBV5-1; 9 bases are a match to TRBD2. The CDR3 extends over 15 amino acids. V lost 7 bases and J lost 2; bases outside the gene matches: 10. CDR1 SGHRS and CDR2 YFSETQ come from the germline V gene. The CDR3 sequence is CASASLASGTYEQYF. The CDR3 nucleotides are TGCGCCAGCGCCTCATTGGCTAGCGGGACCTACGAGCAGTACTTC.

This chain connects TRBV5-1 to TRBJ2-5, with TRBD2 matching over 9 bases. CDR3 length: 15 residues. The V gene end was trimmed by 5 bases and the J gene end by 5 bases; junction bases not matched to a gene: 10. The germline V gene encodes CDR1 SGHRS and CDR2 YFSETQ. This CDR3 is CASSVRAGGRETQYF. The CDR3, as DNA: TGCGCCAGCAGTGTACGAGCGGGGGGACGGGAGACCCAGTACTTC.

This chain joins TRBV3-1 (or the pseudogene TRBV3-2) and TRBJ2-1; 7 nucleotides agree with TRBD1. This CDR3 has 14 amino acids. The V gene end was trimmed by 5 bases and the J gene end by 12 bases; junction bases not matched to a gene: 13. CDR1 is LGHDT and CDR2 is YNNKEL in the germline V gene (reference sequence). CDR3 coding DNA: TGTGCCAGCAGCTACGGACAGGCCCTAGGGGGGCAGTTCTTC. Amino acid sequence: CASSYGQALGGQFF.

This clone was counted once. This chain links TRBV5-1 with TRBJ2-7; the match to TRBD2 covers 9 bases. CDR1 is SGHRS, CDR2 YFSETQ, per germline. J gave up 1 base and V 1 base, and 6 bases lay outside the gene matches. The CDR3 has 16 residues. CDR3 DNA sequence: TGCGCCAGCAGCTTGAGTAGCGGGGGACTATCCTACGAGCAGTACTTC. It codes for CASSLSSGGLSYEQYF.

The genes are TRBV3-1 (or the pseudogene TRBV3-2) and TRBJ1-6; TRBD1 matches at 10 bases. Germline loops: CDR1 LGHDT, CDR2 YNNKEL (reference sequence). The CDR3 runs to 14 residues. Trimming cost V 4 bases and J 9 bases; bases outside gene matches: 3. This CDR3 reads CASSPRDRGSPLHF. Written as DNA, the CDR3 is TGTGCCAGCAGCCCGCGGGACAGGGGTTCACCCCTCCACTTT.